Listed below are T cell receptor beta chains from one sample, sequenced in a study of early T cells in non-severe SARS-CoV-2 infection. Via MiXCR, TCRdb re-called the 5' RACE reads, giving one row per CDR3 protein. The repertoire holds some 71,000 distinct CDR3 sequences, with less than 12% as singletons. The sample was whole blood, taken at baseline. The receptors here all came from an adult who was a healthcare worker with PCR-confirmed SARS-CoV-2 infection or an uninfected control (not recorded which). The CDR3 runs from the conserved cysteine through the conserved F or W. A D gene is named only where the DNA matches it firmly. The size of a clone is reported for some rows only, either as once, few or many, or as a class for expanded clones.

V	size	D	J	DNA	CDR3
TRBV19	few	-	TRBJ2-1	TGTGCCAGTAGTATCGGGGGCTCTTACAATGAGCAGTTCTTC	CASSIGGSYNEQFF
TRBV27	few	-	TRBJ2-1	TGTGCCAGCAGTCTTTCCCTGGGGGGCCCGGGCTTCTTC	CASSLSLGGPGFF
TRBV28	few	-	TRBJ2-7	TGTGCCAGCCGTACTCTAGGGCAGGTCTACGAGCAGTACTTC	CASRTLGQVYEQYF
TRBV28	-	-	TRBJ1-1	TGTGCCAGCAGTGAGGGAGTCGGCACTGAAGCTTTCTTT	CASSEGVGTEAFF
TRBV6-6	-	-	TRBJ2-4	TGTGCCAGCAGTTACTCGACTCCAGCCAAAAACATTCAGTACTTC	CASSYSTPAKNIQYF
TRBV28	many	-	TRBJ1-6	TGTGCCAGCAGTCCTCCGGGACAACTGCCCTCACCCCTCCACTTT	CASSPPGQLPSPLHF
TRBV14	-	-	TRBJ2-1	TGTGCCAGCAGCTCCCCAGGGGGGCGGGGGTACAATGAGCAGTTCTTC	CASSSPGGRGYNEQFF
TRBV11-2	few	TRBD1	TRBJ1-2	TGTGCCAGCAGCCCAGTCCAGGGGGCAGTAGGCTATGGCTACACCTTC	CASSPVQGAVGYGYTF
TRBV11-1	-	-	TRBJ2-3	TGTGCCAGCAGCTTAGCCAGCACAGATACGCAGTATTTT	CASSLASTDTQYF
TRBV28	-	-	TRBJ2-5	TGTGCCAGCAGTCACCGGGACCACTCATGGACCCAGTACTTC	CASSHRDHSWTQYF
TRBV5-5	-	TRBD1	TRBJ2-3	TGTGCCAGCAGCTTCGACAGGGGTGCAGATACGCAGTATTTT	CASSFDRGADTQYF
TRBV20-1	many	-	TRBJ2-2	TGCAGTGCTAGCCCCGGAGGGGGTCGTTCCGGGGAGCTGTTTTTT	CSASPGGGRSGELFF
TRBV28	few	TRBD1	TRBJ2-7	TGTGCCAGCCTATACTTAAGGGGGCGCCCCTACGAGCAGTACTTC	CASLYLRGRPYEQYF
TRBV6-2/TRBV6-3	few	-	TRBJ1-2	TGTGCCAGCAGTCCCGTGGGGCTCTATGGCTACACCTTC	CASSPVGLYGYTF
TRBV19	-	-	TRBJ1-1	TGTGCCAGTAAATCGGGTGGGATGAACACTGAAGCTTTCTTT	CASKSGGMNTEAFF
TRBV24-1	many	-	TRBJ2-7	TGTGCCACCAGTGGTTCGTCTAGCACAGAGAGCTCCTACGAGCAGTACTTC	CATSGSSSTESSYEQYF
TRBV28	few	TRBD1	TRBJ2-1	TGTGCCAGCACCCAAATTGGACAGGGTAACAATGAGCAGTTCTTC	CASTQIGQGNNEQFF
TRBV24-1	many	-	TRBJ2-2	TGTGCCACCAGTAGTCCAAGGGGACTCAACACCGGGGAGCTGTTTTTT	CATSSPRGLNTGELFF
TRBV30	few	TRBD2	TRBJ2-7	TGTGCCTGCCAGCTAGCGGGAGGATCATACGAGCAGTACTTC	CACQLAGGSYEQYF
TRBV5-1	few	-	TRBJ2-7	TGCGCCAGCAGCTTGGGTGGTACCGGGCAGTACTTC	CASSLGGTGQYF
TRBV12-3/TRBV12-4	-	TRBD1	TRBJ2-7	TGTGCCAGCAGTCTGGACAGGTACGAGCAGTACTTC	CASSLDRYEQYF
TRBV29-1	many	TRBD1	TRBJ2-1	TGCAGCGCCGGACAGGGGGCTTACAATGAGCAGTTCTTC	CSAGQGAYNEQFF
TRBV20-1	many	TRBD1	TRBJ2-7	TGCAGTGCAAGAGGGACAGGGGACTACGAGCAGTACTTC	CSARGTGDYEQYF
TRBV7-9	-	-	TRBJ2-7	TGTGCCAGCAGCTTAGACGGGGACTTCTCCTACGAGCAGTACTTC	CASSLDGDFSYEQYF
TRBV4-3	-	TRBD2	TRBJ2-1	TGCGCCAGCAGCCACCCGGCTAGCGGGGTTGACAATGAGCAGTTCTTC	CASSHPASGVDNEQFF
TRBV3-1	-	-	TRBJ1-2	TGTGCCAGCAGCCAGGCAGGGCCTAACTATGGCTACACCTTC	CASSQAGPNYGYTF
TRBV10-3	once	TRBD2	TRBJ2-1	TGTGCCATCAGAGATAGCGGGAGTCCCTACAATGAGCAGTTCTTC	CAIRDSGSPYNEQFF
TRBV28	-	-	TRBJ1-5	TGTGCCAGCAATTATCAGCCCCAGCATTTT	CASNYQPQHF
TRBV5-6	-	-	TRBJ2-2	TGTGCCAGCAGCTTGGGGCGCGTTGCGGCGAACACCGGGGAGCTGTTTTTT	CASSLGRVAANTGELFF
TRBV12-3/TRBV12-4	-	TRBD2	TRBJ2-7	TGTGCCAGCAGTCCCGGGAGGGGCTACGAGCAGTACTTC	CASSPGRGYEQYF
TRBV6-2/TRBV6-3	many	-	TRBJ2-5	TGTGCCAGCAGTTACTCGACAGGCCAAGAGACCCAGTACTTC	CASSYSTGQETQYF
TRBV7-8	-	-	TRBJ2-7	TGTGCCAGCAGCCCGCGAGCACAGGGCTCTCTCAACGAGCAGTACTTC	CASSPRAQGSLNEQYF
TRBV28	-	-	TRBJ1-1	TGTGCCTCGGACGGCCGGACTGAAGCTTTCTTT	CASDGRTEAFF
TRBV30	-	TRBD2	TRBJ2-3	TGTGCCTGGAGGGAAGCGGGAGCCACAGATACGCAGTATTTT	CAWREAGATDTQYF
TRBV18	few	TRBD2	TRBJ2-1	TGTGCCAGCTCACCCCCCGGGACTAGCGGAACCAATGAGCAGTTCTTC	CASSPPGTSGTNEQFF
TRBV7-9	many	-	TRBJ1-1	TGTGCCAGCAGCTTTATGGGGGAGAACACTGAAGCTTTCTTT	CASSFMGENTEAFF
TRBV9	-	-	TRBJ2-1	TGTGCCAGCAGCGTAGAGGCCCGCAGTGAGCAGTTCTTC	CASSVEARSEQFF
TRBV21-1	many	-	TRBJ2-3	TGTGCCAGCAGCAAACTTAGCATCCCCTGCACAGATACGCAGTATTTT	CASSKLSIPCTDTQYF
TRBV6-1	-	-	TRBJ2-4	TGTGCCAGCACCGGACGGACGCCGCGGGTCAAAAACATTCAGTACTTC	CASTGRTPRVKNIQYF
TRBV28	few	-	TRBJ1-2	TGTGCCAGCAGTCCCGGGAAGATCTACGGTGGCTACACCTTC	CASSPGKIYGGYTF
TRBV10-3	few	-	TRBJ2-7	TGTGCCATCAGGAGCCAGGGTTACGAGCAGTACTTC	CAIRSQGYEQYF
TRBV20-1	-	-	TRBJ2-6	TGCAGTGCAGACTCTGGGGCCAACGTCCTGACTTTC	CSADSGANVLTF
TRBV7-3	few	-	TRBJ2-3	TGTGCCAGCAGCTTAACTCCTAGATTACTGGGCACAGATACGCAGTATTTT	CASSLTPRLLGTDTQYF
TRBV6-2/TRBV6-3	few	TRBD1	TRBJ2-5	TGTGCCAGCAGTTCCTGGACAGGACAAGAGACCCAGTACTTC	CASSSWTGQETQYF
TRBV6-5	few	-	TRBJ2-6	TGTGCCAGCACCGGGGAGGGACAGAATCCTGGGGCCAACGTCCTGACTTTC	CASTGEGQNPGANVLTF
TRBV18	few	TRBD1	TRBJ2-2	TGTGCCAGCTCACTCCGACAGGGTCTTGGTACCGGGGAGCTGTTTTTT	CASSLRQGLGTGELFF
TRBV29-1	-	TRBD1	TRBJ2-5	TGCAGCGTTGAAGAATGGGGGACAGGGACCTTGGAGACCCAGTACTTC	CSVEEWGTGTLETQYF
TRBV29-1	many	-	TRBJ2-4	TGCAGCGTTGCTGACAGGTCCAAAAACATTCAGTACTTC	CSVADRSKNIQYF
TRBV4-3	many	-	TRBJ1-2	TGCGCCAGCAGCCAAGATAACCACAAAGGCTACACCTTC	CASSQDNHKGYTF
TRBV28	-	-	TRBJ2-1	TGTGCCAGCAGTTTGGTCGCTCAAACGCGGTTCTTC	CASSLVAQTRFF
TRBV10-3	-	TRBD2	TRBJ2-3	TGTGCCACCGGACTAGCGGGGCGCACAGATACGCAGTATTTT	CATGLAGRTDTQYF
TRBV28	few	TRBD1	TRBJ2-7	TGTGCCAGCAGTTCATGGGGACAGATTGTTGGCGAGCAGTACTTC	CASSSWGQIVGEQYF
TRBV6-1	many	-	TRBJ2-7	TGTGCCAGCAGTGAGGCTCGGGGGACCTACGAGCAGTACTTC	CASSEARGTYEQYF
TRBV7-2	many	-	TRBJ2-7	TGTGCCAGCAGCCCGGGTCCGAGACCGGGACTCGAAGAATACGAGCAGTACTTC	CASSPGPRPGLEEYEQYF
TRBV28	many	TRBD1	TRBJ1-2	TGTGCCAGCACAGGACAGGGGGCCTATGGCTACACCTTC	CASTGQGAYGYTF